This TCR beta chain was identified in a study of blood T cell repertoires in COVID-19. Study as a whole: Some COVID-19 samples were acute and others convalescent; all came from the United States, Italy and Spain. Sources were T cells, B-cell-depleted T cells, or PBMCs; the material itself was cDNA or gDNA.

As originally analysed: Researchers report that nucleated cell counts were estimated from reference gene primer amplification. Sequenced by immunoSEQ multiplex PCR; TCRdb stores in-frame clones only, minus some. The V and J calls and clone size are taken from that table; D and trimming were inferred from the DNA. Found here are more than 60,000 clones, 82% of them singletons; the top ten hold 12% to 15%. Material: peripheral blood. The receptor comes from a woman of 80 years or more with acute or convalescent COVID-19.

CDR3 sequence (DNA): TGTGCCACCAGCCCCAATCAGGGGTTTCAGCCCCAGCATTTT. Amino acid sequence: CATSPNQGFQPQHF. This rearrangement joins TRBV24-1 to TRBJ1-5, with D tentatively TRBD1 (6 bases). The CDR3 has 14 residues. Trimming removed 7 bases at V and 6 bases at J, with 15 bases between. Germline CDR1 is KGHDR and CDR2 is SFDVKD.